This T cell receptor beta chain was sequenced during a study of prognosis after radiotherapy for stage I lung cancer (dated by TCRdb to the early 2020s). At the level of the whole study: Between early 2018 and early 2019, nineteen stage I NSCLC patients were enrolled in Nanjing, China. Over 11 cases involved newly diagnosed primary stage I lung tumors, and roughly 5 involved oligometastatic NSCLC subsequent to surgical resection of the primary tumor. Every patient was deemed medically inoperable, approximately eleven because of comorbidities and more than five because they refused surgery. The cohort was made up of some 12 men and a handful of women, with a median age of approximately 74 years and an age range of 53 to 84 years. Squamous cell carcinoma histology was identified in over five patients, and adenocarcinoma histology was identified in about a dozen patients. SBRT was given in 3 to 5 fractions with a biologically effective dose of at least 100 Gy, using image-guided IMRT or VMAT. SBRT was not combined with any concurrent therapy in any patient. Distant metastases were developed by four of the 19 patients after SBRT, at a median of roughly 7 months, whereas no significant progression was observed in the other 15 patients. Peripheral blood TCR beta repertoires were profiled in stage I NSCLC patients before and after stereotactic body radiotherapy, and the study then linked these repertoires to distant failure. A total of about 40 blood samples from around 19 patients were sequenced, with one sample obtained before and one obtained after SBRT for each patient. Points the paper makes about the study in general: Tumor specificity of expanded TCR clones was not determined. Post-SBRT Shannon entropy and its change from baseline were lower in patients who developed distant metastases; baseline Shannon entropy was not associated with metastases. TRBV and TRBJ usage frequencies reportedly differed by metastasis status, in two V genes at baseline and in fewer than 10 V and two J genes after SBRT. All reported P values were unadjusted for multiple comparisons. After SBRT, the count of unique TCR clones dropped from a median of about 10,000 beforehand to approximately 7,100 afterward (Wilcoxon paired P=0.011). The study was limited by the small cohort and short follow-up, and independent validation of the study findings is required.

The CDR3 runs 16 residues from the cysteine to the phenylalanine. Only the CDR3 DNA stays, 48 bases, in frame from base 1. CDR1 and CDR2, per the germline V gene, are MNHNS and SASEGT. Two rounds of multiplex PCR on genomic DNA were used to amplify the TCR beta CDR3 region. In the first PCR round, primers specific to each TRBV and TRBJ gene were used, and the primer sequences were filed in Chinese patent CN105087789A. Universal primers were used in the second PCR round. The Roche High Pure PCR Template Preparation Kit was used to extract genomic DNA from the frozen PBMCs. Libraries were sequenced paired-end with 151 bp reads on an Illumina HiSeq 3000. In the source study's methods: Raw reads lacking the multiplex PCR primer sequences were removed with CutAdapt. High-quality paired reads were merged into contigs with PEAR. By alignment to reference sequences, MiXCR assigned TRB V, D and J gene segments to each contig. CDR3 sequences were clustered by base quality and sequence similarity to remove sequencing errors. Diversity was calculated as Shannon entropy divided by the natural log of the number of productive TCR sequences. Clonality was computed as one minus the ratio of Shannon entropy to the natural log of the number of unique clonotypes. Using the Youden index from ROC curves, the researchers picked the repertoire-metric cut-offs for progression-free survival, and all analyses were carried out in R 3.5.3. TCRdb trimmed public reads at Q25 via fastp, called clones via MiXCR and kept in-frame beta chains. Every entry covers one CDR3 protein and lists the most common genes and DNA from its rows. V and J calls and clone size were set by TCRdb, not the authors. A total of tens of thousands of distinct CDR3 sequences appear in this sample, about half of them only once. Approximately 17% of the sample goes to the ten largest clones.

With respect to this clonotype: The antigen this receptor binds is unknown. An end of the junction does not agree with germline; a read error may underlie this.

All patients had node-negative disease on CT and PET/CT, and none had a history of other malignancies or prior chemotherapy or radiotherapy. Roughly 5.9 milliliters of peripheral venous blood were drawn into EDTA tubes at each of two time points. Ficoll-Paque Plus density-gradient centrifugation was used to isolate PBMCs. Right after collection, samples were kept at -80 degrees C until analysis. The sequence was collected from a donor at least 50 years old with non-small cell lung cancer. This sequence uses TRBV6-1 and TRBJ2-2; 11 central nucleotides agree with TRBD2. The sequenced sample was PBMCs, obtained before or after stereotactic body radiation therapy (not recorded which). The CDR3 reads as follows: CTSSDPSGRPTGELFF. The DNA reads as follows: TGTACCAGCAGTGACCCTAGCGGGAGGCCCACCGGGGAGCTGTTTTTT.